Below are 8 T cell receptor beta chains sequenced from a single sample in a study of response to subunit inactivated influenza vaccine. TCRdb reprocessed the RT-PCR reads with MiXCR, giving one entry per CDR3 protein. In the table there are 650,000 to 800,000 distinct CDR3 sequences, over 11% of which are singletons. Sequencing was performed on PBMCs from blood, taken 14 days before vaccination. These receptors were obtained from a man in his forties or fifties who received an inactivated influenza vaccine.

The V call is TRBV5-1, the J call TRBJ1-3; D gene ambiguous. V gave up 4 bases and J gave up 2 bases, with 7 bases separating them. The CDR3 covers 13 residues. Per germline, CDR1 SGHRS and CDR2 YFSETQ. As DNA, the CDR3 is TGCGCCAGCAGCCCGGGCCCTGGAAACACCATATATTTT. Amino acids: CASSPGPGNTIYF. Drawing the rest from reference TRBV5-1 and TRBJ1-3, the complete variable domain is KAGVTQTPRYLIKTRGQQVTLSCSPISGHRSVSWYQQTPGQGLQFLFEYFSETQRNKGNFPGRFSGRQFSNSRSEMNVSTLELGDSALYLCASSPGPGNTIYFGEGSWLTVV.

Notes on this clonotype: The junction differs from germline at one of its ends, possibly a read error. The gene calls are TRBV24-1 and TRBJ1-5; TRBD1 might be the D (5 bases). Germline assignment: CDR1 KGHDR and CDR2 SFDVKD. CDR3 length equals 14 residues. The CDR3: CTTSEGYSNHPQHF. In nucleotides, the CDR3 is TGCACCACCAGTGAGGGGTATAGCAATCATCCCCAGCATTTT.

The sample holds many counts of this clonotype. As DNA, the CDR3 is TGTGCCAGCAAGGACGGGACAGAGCTTAACTATGGCTACACCTTC. Translating it yields CASKDGTELNYGYTF. The V and J genes are TRBV12-3 or TRBV12-4 and TRBJ1-2, with 7 bases fitting TRBD1. The J segment lost 1 base and the V segment lost 7 bases, leaving 9 bases of the junction unmatched. The CDR3 covers 15 residues.

The rearrangement joins TRBV30 to TRBJ1-3; D call uncertain. Trimming took off 0 bases at V and 5 bases at J, with 8 bases between the two ends. Germline lookup yields CDR1 GTSNPN and CDR2 SVGIG (reference sequence). The CDR3 length is 13 residues. The CDR3 spells CAWSVLGRNTIYF. CDR3 bases: TGTGCCTGGAGTGTTCTCGGCAGAAACACCATATATTTT.

The table lists this clonotype with a few counts. The chain recombines TRBV6-2 or TRBV6-3 with TRBJ1-2, with no clear D. V shed 2 bases and J shed 2 bases, with 15 bases lying between them. The V gene's germline CDR1 is MNHEY and CDR2 SVGEGT. The length of the CDR3 is 16 residues. CDR3 DNA sequence: TGTGCCAGCAGTTACGGAATAAGGATTTCGAACTATGGCTACACCTTC. Translating it yields CASSYGIRISNYGYTF.

The chain is built from TRBV6-2 or TRBV6-3 and TRBJ2-2, with 7 bases matching TRBD1. CDR1 MNHEY and CDR2 SVGEGT come from the germline V gene. The V gene end was trimmed by 10 bases and the J gene end by 0 bases; junction bases not matched to a gene: 5. CDR3 size: 14 residues. CDR3 region: CATHGTANTGELFF. CDR3 DNA: TGTGCCACTCACGGGACAGCGAACACCGGGGAGCTGTTTTTT.

The chain uses TRBV29-1 and TRBJ2-7; no clear D gene. The CDR3 extends over 14 amino acids. The V gene's germline CDR1 is SQVTM and CDR2 ANQGSEA. The ends were cut back, 6 bases at V and 2 bases at J, with 17 bases in the middle. The CDR3 sequence: CSVEKMDGTYEQYF. Written as DNA, the CDR3 is TGCAGCGTCGAAAAGATGGACGGTACCTACGAGCAGTACTTC.

This clonotype was found a few times. The rearrangement links TRBV6-1 to TRBJ2-5, with TRBD2 matching over 7 bases. V was pared by 5 bases and J by 6 bases, with 6 bases of the junction left unmatched. This CDR3 contains 13 residues. Looked up from germline, CDR1 is MNHNS and CDR2 is SASEGT. CDR3 sequence (DNA): TGTGCCAGCAGTCTAACTAGCGAGAAGACCCAGTACTTC. This codes for CASSLTSEKTQYF.